A single sample gave rise to the 2 T cell receptor beta chains below, sequenced in a study of blood T cell repertoires in COVID-19. Sequenced by immunoSEQ multiplex PCR; TCRdb stores in-frame clones only, minus some. Among over 200,000 clones, roughly nine tenths were seen once, and the ten largest hold about 6%. The sample taken for sequencing was peripheral blood. The receptor set was obtained from a man in his sixties who had recovered from COVID-19.

For this clone: Other nucleotide sequences from this sample produce the same CDR3. The chain combines TRBV7-3 with TRBJ1-2; the D gene is possibly TRBD1 (5 bases). V lost 5 bases and J 3 bases, leaving 13 bases between the germline ends. Germline CDR1 SGHTA, CDR2 FQGTGA. The CDR3 contains 14 residues. The CDR3 coding sequence is TGTGCCAGCAGCCCCCAGGGCGGAGACTATGGCTACACCTTC. Its translation is CASSPQGGDYGYTF.

V is TRBV11-2 and J is TRBJ1-3; tentatively, D is TRBD1 (6 bases). V was cut by 1 base and J by 2 bases, with 6 bases left in between. The CDR3 runs 14 residues. From germline, CDR1 is SGHAT and CDR2 FQNNGV. This chain's CDR3 is CASSLAGAGNTIYF. CDR3 nucleotides: TGTGCCAGCAGCTTAGCAGGGGCTGGAAACACCATATATTTT.